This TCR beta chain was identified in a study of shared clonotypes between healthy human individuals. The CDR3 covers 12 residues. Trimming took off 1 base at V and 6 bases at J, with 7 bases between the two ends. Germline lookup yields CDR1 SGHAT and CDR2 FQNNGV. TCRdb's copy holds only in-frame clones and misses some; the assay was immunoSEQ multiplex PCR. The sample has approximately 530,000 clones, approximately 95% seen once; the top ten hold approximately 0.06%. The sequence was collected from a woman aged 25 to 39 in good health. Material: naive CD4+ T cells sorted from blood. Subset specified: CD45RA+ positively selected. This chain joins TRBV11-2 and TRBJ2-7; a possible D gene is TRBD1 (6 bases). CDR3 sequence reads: CASSLARGEQYF. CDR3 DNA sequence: TGTGCCAGCAGCTTAGCCAGGGGCGAGCAGTACTTC.